The TCR beta chain described here comes from a study of CXCR3 chemokines and chemotherapy response in bladder cancer. This clonotype is medium-sized. TCRdb analysed the PCR reads with MiXCR anew, one entry per CDR3 protein. The sample gives fewer than 5,500 distinct CDR3 sequences, 14% of which show up once; 9.5% to 13% is in the top ten. The CDR3 contains 13 residues. V was cut by 11 bases and J by 2 bases, with 15 bases left in between. Germline V lookup: CDR1 MNHNS, CDR2 SASEGT. The J gene is TRBJ2-5, the V gene TRBV6-1, with D maybe TRBD1 (6 bases). The clonotype originates from a human donor with bladder cancer that responded to neoadjuvant chemotherapy. This material was acquired from a patient whose treatment included neoadjuvant chemotherapy. CDR3 coding DNA: TGTGCCGGGATTGGGGGCGGGCAAGAGACCCAGTACTTC. Translated, it gives CAGIGGGQETQYF.